The 17 T cell receptor beta chains in this list originate from one sample, sequenced in a study of cytomegalovirus exposure and HLA in healthy donors. 13 Jbeta primers and 60 Vbeta primers were used for the PCR. The assay was immunoSEQ multiplex PCR, and TCRdb's table has in-frame clones only and misses some. The table shows about 180,000 clones, with more than 70% occurring only once. Sequencing was carried out using PBMCs. Receptors were obtained from a girl between 5 and 17 years old in good health and CMV-seropositive.

The V call is TRBV9, the J call TRBJ1-2; D not resolved. Looked up from germline, CDR1 is SGDLS and CDR2 is YYNGEE. This CDR3 spans 15 amino acids. Between the trimmed V and J ends, which lost 4 bases and 5 bases, there was a span of 18 bases. The DNA of the CDR3 is TGTGCCAGCAGCCCGGCGGCCCCCCCGGGATATGGCTACACCTTC. The encoded protein is CASSPAAPPGYGYTF.

V usage is TRBV5-6 and J usage is TRBJ1-2; weak D call: TRBD1 (5 bases). The germline CDR1 and CDR2 sequences are SGHDT and YYEEEE. V shed 5 bases and J shed 8 bases, with 16 bases lying between them. The CDR3 totals 13 residues. The CDR3 region is CASRLTGAGGYTF. For the CDR3, the DNA is TGTGCCAGCAGGTTAACAGGTGCTGGGGGCTACACCTTC.

J is TRBJ1-2 and V is TRBV6-5, with 10 nucleotides matching TRBD1. The length of the CDR3 is 15 residues. The germline CDR1 and CDR2 sequences are MNHEY and SVGAGI. J lost 5 bases, V lost 0 bases, and 3 bases had no gene match. The CDR3 nucleotides are TGTGCCAGCAGTTACTCGACAGGGGGCGGATATGGCTACACCTTC. Protein sequence: CASSYSTGGGYGYTF.

This sequence joins TRBV4-2 and TRBJ2-5, with TRBD1 matching 9 bases. Trimming removed 4 bases from V and 6 bases from J; junction bases left unmatched: 9. The CDR3 is 15 amino acids. CDR1 LGHNA and CDR2 YNFKEQ come from the germline V gene. CDR3 sequence (DNA): TGTGCCAGCAGCCCGACAGGGGGTGGACAAAAGACCCAGTACTTC. The encoded protein is CASSPTGGGQKTQYF.

The genes are TRBV6-1 and TRBJ2-1, with 12 nucleotides matching TRBD2. The V gene's germline CDR1 is MNHNS and CDR2 SASEGT. The CDR3 extends over 17 amino acids. V was clipped by 4 bases and J by 10 bases; unmatched bases: 14. CDR3 loop: CASSATSGGIQTGEQFF. DNA of the CDR3: TGTGCCAGCAGTGCAACTAGCGGGGGGATCCAAACGGGAGAGCAGTTCTTC.

A note on this clone: The junction departs from germline at one end; a sequencing error may be responsible. V usage is TRBV7-7 and J usage is TRBJ2-5, with 9 bases lining up with TRBD2. Germline V gene data show CDR1 as SSHAT and CDR2 as FNYEAQ (reference sequence). The CDR3 runs to 16 residues. The CDR3 DNA follows: TGTGCTAGCAGCTCATCGGGACTAGCCAACCAAGAGACCCAGTACTTC. Residues: CASSSSGLANQETQYF. The full variable domain, completed using reference TRBV7-7 and TRBJ2-5, is GAGVSQSPRYKVTKRGQDVTLRCDPISSHATLYWYQQALGQGPEFLTYFNYEAQPDKSGLPSDRFSAERPEGSISTLTIQRTEQRDSAMYRCASSSSGLANQETQYFGPGTRLLVL.

This clone was picked up a small number of times. The gene calls are TRBV7-6 and TRBJ2-5, with 14 positions matching TRBD2. V lost 5 bases and J lost 4; bases outside the gene matches: 9. This CDR3 has 17 residues. CDR1 is SGHVS, CDR2 FNYEAQ, per germline. CDR3 DNA: TGTGCCAGCAGCATCGGACTAGCGGGAGGCGGGGTAGAGACCCAGTACTTC. This codes for CASSIGLAGGGVETQYF.

V and J are TRBV6-1 and TRBJ2-5; TRBD2 might be the D (7 bases). CDR3 length equals 14 residues. Germline V CDR1 and CDR2: MNHNS, SASEGT. Trimming took 6 bases from V and 4 from J, leaving 15 bases between them. In DNA, the CDR3 is TGTGCCAGCAGAGCCGGGGGGCGCGGAGAGACCCAGTACTTC. Translated: CASRAGGRGETQYF.

This clone was seen only once. The V and J genes are TRBV7-9 and TRBJ2-7; possibly TRBD2 for D (6 bases). Germline CDR1 is SEHNR and CDR2 is FQNEAQ (reference sequence). There are 15 residues in the CDR3. V was cut by 1 base and J by 6 bases, with 16 bases left in between. CDR3 nucleotides: TGTGCCAGCAGCTTAGGGGGGGACTGGACCCCCGAGCAGTACTTC. As protein: CASSLGGDWTPEQYF.

This chain uses TRBV5-1 with TRBJ1-5, with no clear D. The CDR3 contains 12 residues. Germline CDR1 is SGHRS and CDR2 is YFSETQ. Trimming left V 2 bases short and J 6 bases short, with 6 bases between. The CDR3 region has the DNA TGCGCCAGCAGCTTCAACGGTCAGCCCCAGCATTTT. This encodes CASSFNGQPQHF.

The V gene is TRBV6-5, the J gene TRBJ2-3; 8 bases fit TRBD2. Germline loops: CDR1 MNHEY, CDR2 SVGAGI. V lost 0 bases and J lost 1; bases outside the gene matches: 3. CDR3 size: 16 residues. In DNA form, the CDR3 reads TGTGCCAGCAGTTACTCAGGCGGGGGGCGCACAGATACGCAGTATTTT. Residues: CASSYSGGGRTDTQYF.

This clone was detected only once. The genes are TRBV6-4 and TRBJ2-7, with 10 positions matching TRBD1. The CDR3 spans 17 residues. Germline-derived CDR1 and CDR2 are MRHNA and SNTAGT. J was trimmed by 2 bases and V by 7 bases; bases with no gene match: 14. CDR3 residues: CASKDRGRRRTTYEQYF. The CDR3 region has the DNA TGTGCCAGCAAAGACAGGGGGCGCAGAAGGACAACCTACGAGCAGTACTTC.

This clone appeared once. This sequence joins TRBV5-6 and TRBJ1-1, with D unresolved. Germline values: CDR1 SGHDT, CDR2 YYEEEE. The CDR3 has 12 amino acids. Trimming shortened V by 7 bases and J by 0 bases, and 7 bases separated the two germline ends. CDR3: CASFLMNTEAFF. CDR3 nucleotides: TGTGCCAGCTTCCTTATGAACACTGAAGCTTTCTTT.

The chain uses TRBV6-5 and TRBJ1-5; no clear D. CDR1 is MNHEY, CDR2 SVGAGI, per germline. With 6 bases removed from V and 1 base from J, the gap between germline ends came to 13 bases. CDR3 length: 15 amino acids. CDR3 residues: CASRRLSLSNQPQHF. DNA of the CDR3: TGTGCCAGCAGAAGACTCTCTTTAAGCAATCAGCCCCAGCATTTT.

This chain uses TRBV7-9 with TRBJ2-1, with 9 bases lining up with TRBD2. The V segment lost 2 bases and the J segment 8 bases; nucleotides outside the gene matches: 10. The CDR3 covers 16 residues. CDR1 SEHNR and CDR2 FQNEAQ come from the germline V gene (reference sequence). DNA of the CDR3: TGTGCCAGCAGCTTATTCCCTCTAGCGGGATTGTATGAGCAGTTCTTC. Its translation: CASSLFPLAGLYEQFF.

The chain uses TRBV11-2 and TRBJ2-1, with 7 nucleotides matching TRBD2. Germline CDR1 SGHAT, CDR2 FQNNGV. The junction had 8 bases not matched to a gene; V was cut back by 2 bases and J by 7 bases. This CDR3 spans 15 amino acids. The CDR3 coding sequence is TGTGCCAGCAGCTTAACCGCGGGAGAGGTTAATGAGCAGTTCTTC. This sequence encodes CASSLTAGEVNEQFF.

The V and J genes are TRBV11-2 and TRBJ1-2; perhaps TRBD1 as D (6 bases). Germline V gene sequence: CDR1 SGHAT, CDR2 FQNNGV. The CDR3 sequence is 14 residues long. Trimming shortened V by 5 bases and J by 6 bases, and 16 bases separated the two germline ends. The CDR3 region has the DNA TGTGCCAGCAGCGAGAACCCCAGGGGAAATGGCTACACCTTC. This codes for CASSENPRGNGYTF.